In its sample, the clone carrying this T cell receptor (beta chain) was seen once. This table comes from immunoSEQ multiplex PCR, and its TCRdb copy is limited to in-frame clones, with some not included. Counted here are roughly 230,000 clones, roughly 83% occurring once; the ten biggest clones make up about 8%. The data stem from a study of blood T cell repertoires in COVID-19. The CDR3 extends over 13 amino acids. CDR1 SGHTA and CDR2 FQGTGA come from the germline V gene. Trimming pared 5 bases from V and 3 bases from J, leaving 9 bases between. The chain couples TRBV7-3 to TRBJ2-3; D is possibly TRBD1 (6 bases). Material for sequencing was peripheral blood. This TCR derives from a woman aged 50 to 60 with acute or convalescent COVID-19. CDR3 coding DNA: TGTGCCAGCAGCCCACAGGGAACAGATACGCAGTATTTT. This sequence encodes CASSPQGTDTQYF. Combining the CDR3 with reference TRBV7-3 and TRBJ2-3 gives the whole variable domain GAGVSQTPSNKVTEKGKYVELRCDPISGHTALYWYRQSLGQGPEFLIYFQGTGAADDSGLPNDRFFAVRPEGSVSTLKIQRTERGDSAVYLCASSPQGTDTQYFGPGTRLTVL.